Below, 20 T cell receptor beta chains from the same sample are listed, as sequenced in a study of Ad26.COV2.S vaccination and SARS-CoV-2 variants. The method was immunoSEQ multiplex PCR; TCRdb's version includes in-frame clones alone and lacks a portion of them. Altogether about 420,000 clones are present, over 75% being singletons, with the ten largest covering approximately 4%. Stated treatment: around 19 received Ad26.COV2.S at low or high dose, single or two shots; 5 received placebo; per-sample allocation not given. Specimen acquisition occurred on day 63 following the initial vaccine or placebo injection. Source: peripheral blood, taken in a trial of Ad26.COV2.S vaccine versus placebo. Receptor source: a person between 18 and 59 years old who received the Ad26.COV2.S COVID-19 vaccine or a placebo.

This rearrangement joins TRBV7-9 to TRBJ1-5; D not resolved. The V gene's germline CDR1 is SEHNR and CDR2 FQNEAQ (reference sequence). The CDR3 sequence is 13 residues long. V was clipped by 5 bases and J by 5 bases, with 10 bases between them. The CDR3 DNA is TGTGCCAGCAGCGGGCCAGCGGATCAGCCCCAGCATTTT. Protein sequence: CASSGPADQPQHF.

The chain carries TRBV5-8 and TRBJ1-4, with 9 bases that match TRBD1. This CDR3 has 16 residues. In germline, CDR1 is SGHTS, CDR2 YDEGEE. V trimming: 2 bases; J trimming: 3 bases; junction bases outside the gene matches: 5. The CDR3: CASSLTGTGSNEKLFF. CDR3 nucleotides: TGTGCCAGCAGCTTAACCGGGACAGGGTCTAATGAAAAACTGTTTTTT.

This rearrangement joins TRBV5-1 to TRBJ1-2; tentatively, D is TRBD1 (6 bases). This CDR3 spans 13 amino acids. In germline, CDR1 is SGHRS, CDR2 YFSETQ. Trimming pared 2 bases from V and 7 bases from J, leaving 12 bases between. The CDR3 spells CASSFRGLGGYTF. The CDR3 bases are TGCGCCAGCAGCTTCAGGGGTTTAGGTGGCTACACCTTC.

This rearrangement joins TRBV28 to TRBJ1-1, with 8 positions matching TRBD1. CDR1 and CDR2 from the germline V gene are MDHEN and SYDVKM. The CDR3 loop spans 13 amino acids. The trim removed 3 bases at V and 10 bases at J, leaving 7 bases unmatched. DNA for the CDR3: TGTGCCAGCAGTTTTCCCCACAGGGGGGGAGCTTTCTTT. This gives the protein CASSFPHRGGAFF.

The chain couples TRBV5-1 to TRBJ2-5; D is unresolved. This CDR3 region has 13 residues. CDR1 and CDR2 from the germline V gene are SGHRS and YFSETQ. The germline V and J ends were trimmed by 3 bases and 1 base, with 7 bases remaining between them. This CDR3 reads CASSSLPQETQYF. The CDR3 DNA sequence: TGCGCCAGCAGCTCTCTACCCCAAGAGACCCAGTACTTC.

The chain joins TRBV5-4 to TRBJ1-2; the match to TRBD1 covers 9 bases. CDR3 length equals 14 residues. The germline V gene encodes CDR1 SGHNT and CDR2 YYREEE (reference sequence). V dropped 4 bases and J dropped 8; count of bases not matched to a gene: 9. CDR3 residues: CASSPRDRERGYTF. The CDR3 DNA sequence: TGTGCCAGCAGCCCCCGGGACAGGGAGAGGGGCTACACCTTC.

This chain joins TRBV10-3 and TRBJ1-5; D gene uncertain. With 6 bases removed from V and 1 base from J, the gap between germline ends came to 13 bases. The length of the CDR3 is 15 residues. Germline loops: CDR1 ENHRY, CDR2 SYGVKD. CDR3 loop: CAIRGAGLSNQPQHF. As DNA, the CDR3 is TGTGCCATCAGAGGCGCAGGTTTGAGCAATCAGCCCCAGCATTTT.

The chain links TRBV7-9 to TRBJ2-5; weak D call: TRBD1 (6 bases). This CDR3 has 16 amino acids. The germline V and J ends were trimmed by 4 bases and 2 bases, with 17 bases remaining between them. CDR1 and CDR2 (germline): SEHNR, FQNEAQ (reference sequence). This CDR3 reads CASSSSPWTAQETQYF. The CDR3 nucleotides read TGTGCCAGCAGCTCTAGTCCCTGGACAGCTCAAGAGACCCAGTACTTC.

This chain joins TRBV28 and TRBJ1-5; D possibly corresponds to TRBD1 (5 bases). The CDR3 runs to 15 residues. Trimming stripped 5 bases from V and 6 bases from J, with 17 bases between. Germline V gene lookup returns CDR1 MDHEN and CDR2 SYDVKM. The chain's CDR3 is CASSPGGRRGQPQHF. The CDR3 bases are TGTGCCAGCAGTCCGGGGGGGAGGCGGGGTCAGCCCCAGCATTTT.

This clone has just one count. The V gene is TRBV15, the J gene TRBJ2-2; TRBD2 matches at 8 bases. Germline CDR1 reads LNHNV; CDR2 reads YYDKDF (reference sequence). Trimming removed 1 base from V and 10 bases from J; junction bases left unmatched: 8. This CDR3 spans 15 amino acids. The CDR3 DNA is TGTGCCACCAGCAGAGGTAGCGGGGACCCGGTGGAGCTGTTTTTT. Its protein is CATSRGSGDPVELFF.

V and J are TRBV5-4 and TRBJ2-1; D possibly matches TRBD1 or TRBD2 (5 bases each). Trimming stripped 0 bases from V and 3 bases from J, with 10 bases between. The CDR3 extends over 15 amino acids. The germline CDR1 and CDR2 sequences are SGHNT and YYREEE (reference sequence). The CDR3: CASSLVGTHYNEQFF. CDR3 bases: TGTGCCAGCAGCTTGGTCGGGACCCACTACAATGAGCAGTTCTTC.

The CDR3 DNA is TGTGCCAGCAGCTTGGCGCGACAGGGAACTAATGAAAAACTGTTTTTT. As protein: CASSLARQGTNEKLFF. The chain couples TRBV5-4 to TRBJ1-4; 7 nucleotides line up with TRBD1. V lost 0 bases to trimming and J lost 1 base; unmatched junction nucleotides: 3. This CDR3 contains 16 residues. Germline V lookup: CDR1 SGHNT, CDR2 YYREEE (reference sequence).

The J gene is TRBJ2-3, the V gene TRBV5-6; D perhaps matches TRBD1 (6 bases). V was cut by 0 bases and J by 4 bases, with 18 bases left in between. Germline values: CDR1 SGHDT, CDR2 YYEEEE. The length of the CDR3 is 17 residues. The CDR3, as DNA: TGTGCCAGCAGCTTGGGTAGGAACAGGGAACCCTCAGATACGCAGTATTTT. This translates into CASSLGRNREPSDTQYF.

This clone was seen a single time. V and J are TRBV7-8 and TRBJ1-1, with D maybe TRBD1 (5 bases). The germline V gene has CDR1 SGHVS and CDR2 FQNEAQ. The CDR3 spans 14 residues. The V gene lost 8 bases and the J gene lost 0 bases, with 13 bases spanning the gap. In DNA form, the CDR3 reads TGTGCCAGCGTCTATGGGACCTTGAACACTGAAGCTTTCTTT. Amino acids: CASVYGTLNTEAFF.

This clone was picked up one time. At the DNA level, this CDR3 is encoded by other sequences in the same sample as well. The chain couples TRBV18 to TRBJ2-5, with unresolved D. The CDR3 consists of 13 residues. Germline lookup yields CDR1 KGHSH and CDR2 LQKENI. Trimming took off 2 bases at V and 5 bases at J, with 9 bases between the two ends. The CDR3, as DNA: TGTGCCAGCTCACCAAATTTCGGGGAGACCCAGTACTTC. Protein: CASSPNFGETQYF.

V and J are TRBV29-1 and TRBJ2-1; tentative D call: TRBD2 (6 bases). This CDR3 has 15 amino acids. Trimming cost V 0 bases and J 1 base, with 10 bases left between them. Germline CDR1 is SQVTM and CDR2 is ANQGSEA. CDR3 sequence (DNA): TGCAGCGTTGAAGAGGTTAGCGGTTCCTACAATGAGCAGTTCTTC. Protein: CSVEEVSGSYNEQFF.

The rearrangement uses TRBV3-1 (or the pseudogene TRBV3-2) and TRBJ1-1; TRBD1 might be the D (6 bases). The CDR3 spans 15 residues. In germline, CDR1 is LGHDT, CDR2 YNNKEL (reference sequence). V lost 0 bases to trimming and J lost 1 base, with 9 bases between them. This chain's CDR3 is CASSQEGTPNTEAFF. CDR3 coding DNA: TGTGCCAGCAGCCAAGAGGGGACACCGAACACTGAAGCTTTCTTT.

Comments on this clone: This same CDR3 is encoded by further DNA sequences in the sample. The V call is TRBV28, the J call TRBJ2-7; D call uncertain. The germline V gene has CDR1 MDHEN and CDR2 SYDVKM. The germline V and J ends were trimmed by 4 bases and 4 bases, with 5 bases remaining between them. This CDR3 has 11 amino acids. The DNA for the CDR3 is TGTGCCAGCAGTTCCTCATACGAGCAGTACTTC. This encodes CASSSSYEQYF. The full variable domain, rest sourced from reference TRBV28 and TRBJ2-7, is DVKVTQSSRYLVKRTGEKVFLECVQDMDHENMFWYRQDPGLGLRLIYFSYDVKMKEKGDIPEGYSVSREKKERFSLILESASTNQTSMYLCASSSSYEQYFGPGTRLTVT.

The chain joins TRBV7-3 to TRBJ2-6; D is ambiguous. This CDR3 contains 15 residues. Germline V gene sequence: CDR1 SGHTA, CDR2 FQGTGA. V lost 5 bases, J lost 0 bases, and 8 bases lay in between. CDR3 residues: CASSPTPSGANVLTF. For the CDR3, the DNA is TGTGCCAGCAGCCCCACCCCCTCTGGGGCCAACGTCCTGACTTTC.

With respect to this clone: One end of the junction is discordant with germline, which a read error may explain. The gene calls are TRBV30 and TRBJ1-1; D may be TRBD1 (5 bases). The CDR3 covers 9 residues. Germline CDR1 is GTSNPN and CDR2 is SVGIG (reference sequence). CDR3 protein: CAWSGQPPF. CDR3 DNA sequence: TGTGCCTGGAGTGGACAGCCCCCTTTT.